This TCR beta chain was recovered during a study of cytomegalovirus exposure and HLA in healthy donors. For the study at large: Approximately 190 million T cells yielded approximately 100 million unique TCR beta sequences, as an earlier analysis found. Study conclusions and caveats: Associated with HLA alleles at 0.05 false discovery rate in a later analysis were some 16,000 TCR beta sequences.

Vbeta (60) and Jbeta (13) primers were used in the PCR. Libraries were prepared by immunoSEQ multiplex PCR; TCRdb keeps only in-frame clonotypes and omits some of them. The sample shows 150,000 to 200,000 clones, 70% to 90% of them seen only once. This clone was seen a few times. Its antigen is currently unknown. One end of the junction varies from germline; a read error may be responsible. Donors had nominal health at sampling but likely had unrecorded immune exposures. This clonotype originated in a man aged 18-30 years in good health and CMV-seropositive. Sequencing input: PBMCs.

The chain's CDR3 is CASSQDPGGSGANGLTF. For the CDR3, the DNA is TGCGCCAGCAGCCAAGATCCAGGGGGCTCTGGGGCCAACGGCCTGACTTTC. The genes are TRBV4-3 and TRBJ2-6, with 8 bases identical to TRBD1. The CDR3 runs to 17 residues. The V gene's germline CDR1 is LGHNA and CDR2 YSLEER.